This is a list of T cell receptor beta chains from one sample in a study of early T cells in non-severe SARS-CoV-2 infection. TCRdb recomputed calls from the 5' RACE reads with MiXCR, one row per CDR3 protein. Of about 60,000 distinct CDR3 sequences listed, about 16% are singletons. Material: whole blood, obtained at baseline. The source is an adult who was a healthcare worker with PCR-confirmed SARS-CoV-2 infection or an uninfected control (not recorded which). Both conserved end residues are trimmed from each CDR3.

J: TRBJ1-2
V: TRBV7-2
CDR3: ASSLGPGDYGYT

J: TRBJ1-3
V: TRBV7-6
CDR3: ASSPTGGTSGNTIY

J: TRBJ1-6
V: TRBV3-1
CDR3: ASGRGGVNNSPLH

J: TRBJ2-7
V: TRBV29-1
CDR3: SVQKGYEQY

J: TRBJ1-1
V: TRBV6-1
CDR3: ASRGQGGTEAF

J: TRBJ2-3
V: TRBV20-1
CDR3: SASGGGTPSTDTQY

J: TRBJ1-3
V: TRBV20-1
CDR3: SVFLTANSGNTIY

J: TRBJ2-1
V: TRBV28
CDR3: ASSTRLAGESYNEQF

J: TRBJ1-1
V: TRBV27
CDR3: ASRSAEAF

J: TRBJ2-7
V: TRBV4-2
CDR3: ASSQDLAGSYEQY

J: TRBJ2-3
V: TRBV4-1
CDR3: ASSQDEANTDTQY

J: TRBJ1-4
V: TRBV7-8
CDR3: ASSLGTAEKLF

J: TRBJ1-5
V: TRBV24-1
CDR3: ATSGGSNQPQH

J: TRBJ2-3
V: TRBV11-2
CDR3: ASSFSGRPLTDTQY

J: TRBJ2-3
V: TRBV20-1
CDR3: SARDFRGRRYTDTQY

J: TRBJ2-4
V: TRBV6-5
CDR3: ASSTRGGTAKNIQY

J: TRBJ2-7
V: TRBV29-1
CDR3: SAWDSSYEQY

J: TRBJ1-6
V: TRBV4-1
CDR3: ASSQDRISNSPLH

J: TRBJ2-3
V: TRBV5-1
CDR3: ASSLGGTSGTDTQY

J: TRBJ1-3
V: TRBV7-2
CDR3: ASSSFGNTIY

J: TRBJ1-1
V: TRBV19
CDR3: ATLRTPRSDTEAF

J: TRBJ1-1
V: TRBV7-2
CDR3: ASSLVGYETF

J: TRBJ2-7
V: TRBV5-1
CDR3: ASSPIAGPSYEQY

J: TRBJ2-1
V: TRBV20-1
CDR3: SATGTSGTSNEQF

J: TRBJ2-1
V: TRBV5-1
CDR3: ASSLAASGSLINEQF

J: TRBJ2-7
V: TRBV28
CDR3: ASSTLRTYEQY

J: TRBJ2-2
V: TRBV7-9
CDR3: ASSPLGLRTGELF

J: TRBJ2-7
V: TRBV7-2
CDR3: ASSLARVEQY

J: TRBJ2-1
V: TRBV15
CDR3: ATSRGQESEQF

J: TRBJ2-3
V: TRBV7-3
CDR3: ASSLNPATSTDTQY

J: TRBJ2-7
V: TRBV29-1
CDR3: SVEGVASGDYEQY

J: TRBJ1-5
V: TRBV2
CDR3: ASSPDGRNQPQH

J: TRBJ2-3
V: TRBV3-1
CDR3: ASSRLGAGSQDTQY

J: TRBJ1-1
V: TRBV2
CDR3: ASRQGRSEAF